A selection of T cell receptor beta chains follows, all from one sample in a study of human T cells and chemical hapten exposure. TCRdb reanalysed the RACE reads using MiXCR and keeps one entry per CDR3 protein. Seen here are about 120,000 distinct CDR3 sequences, approximately 10% observed once, and the top ten hold over 2%. The sample here was whole blood, taken in connection with sensitization to the hapten diphenylcyclopropenone (DPC). The receptors here all came from a woman between 45 and 60 years old with alopecia areata. Some clones in this sample may be carry-over from other donors' samples. Both conserved end residues are part of each CDR3. Fields, in order: V gene, clone size, D gene, J gene, CDR3 protein, CDR3 DNA. The D gene is left open where the match is weak. Clone sizes are given selectively: once, few, many, or a class where the clone is expanded.

TRBV28,few,TRBD2,TRBJ2-7,CASSRLAGTYEQYF,TGTGCCAGCAGCAGACTAGCGGGAACCTACGAGCAGTACTTC
TRBV20-1,many,TRBD2,TRBJ2-3,CSAGASGSGSDTQYF,TGCAGTGCTGGGGCGAGCGGGAGTGGATCAGATACGCAGTATTTT
TRBV9,few,-,TRBJ1-4,CASSQGSLANEKLFF,TGTGCCAGCAGCCAGGGATCTTTAGCTAATGAAAAACTGTTTTTT
TRBV7-2,-,TRBD1,TRBJ1-2,CASSRGQGGGYGYTF,TGTGCCAGCAGTCGAGGACAGGGCGGAGGCTATGGCTACACCTTC
TRBV4-2,few,-,TRBJ2-2,CASSQAGNTGELFF,TGTGCCAGCAGCCAAGCCGGAAACACCGGGGAGCTGTTTTTT
TRBV7-2,few,-,TRBJ2-5,CASRGAGSLETQYF,TGTGCCAGCCGCGGGGCAGGGTCGTTAGAGACCCAGTACTTC
TRBV20-1,-,TRBD2,TRBJ2-7,CSARAGTSGRADEQYF,TGCAGTGCTAGAGCCGGGACTAGCGGGAGGGCCGACGAGCAGTACTTC
TRBV7-2,-,TRBD2,TRBJ2-3,CASSLGRLAGTDTQYF,TGTGCCAGCAGCTTAGGTCGGCTAGCGGGAACAGATACGCAGTATTTT
TRBV20-1,few,-,TRBJ1-2,CSATPGQTYGYTF,TGCAGTGCTACCCCCGGACAGACCTATGGCTACACCTTC
TRBV7-3,few,-,TRBJ2-5,CASSLTGGLLGTQYF,TGTGCCAGCAGCTTAACGGGCGGTTTGTTGGGGACCCAGTACTTC
TRBV3-1,-,-,TRBJ2-7,CASSQQGSYEQYF,TGTGCCAGCAGCCAGCAGGGTTCCTACGAGCAGTACTTC
TRBV7-2,many,-,TRBJ2-3,CASSLNGSPSDTQYF,TGTGCCAGCAGCTTAAACGGGAGCCCCTCAGATACGCAGTATTTT
TRBV27,few,TRBD2,TRBJ2-7,CASSFSGSSYEQYF,TGTGCCAGCAGTTTCAGCGGGAGCTCCTACGAGCAGTACTTC
TRBV5-5,few,TRBD1,TRBJ2-3,CASSPGTGTGYTQYF,TGTGCCAGCAGTCCCGGGACAGGGACAGGGTATACGCAGTATTTT
TRBV15,many,-,TRBJ2-2,CATSKNTGELFF,TGTGCCACCAGCAAAAACACCGGGGAGCTGTTTTTT
TRBV6-1,few,-,TRBJ1-2,CASSEAHWDKDYGYTF,TGTGCCAGCAGTGAAGCGCATTGGGATAAGGACTATGGCTACACCTTC
TRBV7-9,few,-,TRBJ1-2,CASSSEDGYTF,TGTGCCAGCAGCAGCGAGGATGGCTACACCTTC
TRBV12-3/TRBV12-4,-,-,TRBJ2-1,CASSPVAGPYNEQFF,TGTGCCAGCAGCCCCGTGGCGGGACCCTACAATGAGCAGTTCTTC
TRBV11-3,few,-,TRBJ2-7,CASSLIYRQEVYEQYF,TGTGCCAGCAGCTTAATTTACCGGCAGGAGGTCTACGAGCAGTACTTC
TRBV4-3,few,TRBD1,TRBJ1-4,CASSHFTGAYEKLFF,TGCGCCAGCAGCCATTTCACAGGGGCTTATGAAAAACTGTTTTTT
TRBV7-7,-,TRBD2,TRBJ2-3,CASSPASGRVDTQYF,TGTGCCAGCAGCCCAGCTAGCGGGAGGGTAGATACGCAGTATTTT
TRBV7-8,-,-,TRBJ2-3,CASSLVEALTDTQYF,TGTGCCAGCAGCTTAGTCGAAGCCCTCACAGATACGCAGTATTTT
TRBV12-3/TRBV12-4,few,-,TRBJ2-1,CASSLASEQFF,TGTGCCAGCAGTTTAGCCTCTGAGCAGTTCTTC
TRBV20-1,many,-,TRBJ1-6,CSARVDRNSPLHF,TGCAGTGCTAGAGTTGACAGAAATTCACCCCTCCACTTT
TRBV24-1,-,-,TRBJ2-1,CATSRVGHNEQFF,TGTGCCACCAGCCGGGTAGGGCACAATGAGCAGTTCTTC
TRBV6-2/TRBV6-3,many,-,TRBJ2-1,CASSYSGTSGEQFF,TGTGCCAGCAGTTACTCGGGCACGAGCGGGGAGCAGTTCTTC
TRBV2,few,-,TRBJ1-1,CARYRAHTEAFF,TGTGCCAGGTACAGGGCGCACACTGAAGCTTTCTTT
TRBV27,-,-,TRBJ2-4,CASSLDFSRQLAKNIQYF,TGTGCCAGCAGTTTAGACTTTTCTCGACAACTAGCCAAAAACATTCAGTACTTC
TRBV20-1,many,-,TRBJ2-1,CSAKTPPGNNEQFF,TGCAGTGCGAAAACGCCCCCCGGGAACAATGAGCAGTTCTTC
TRBV12-3/TRBV12-4,-,TRBD1,TRBJ2-7,CASSNQGQYDYEQYF,TGTGCCAGCAGTAATCAGGGACAGTACGACTACGAGCAGTACTTC
TRBV29-1,-,-,TRBJ2-1,CSVDAGPSYNEQFF,TGCAGCGTTGACGCAGGTCCCTCCTACAATGAGCAGTTCTTC
TRBV11-2,-,TRBD1,TRBJ1-6,CASSLGGQGIDSPLHF,TGTGCCAGCAGCTTAGGGGGACAGGGTATTGATTCACCCCTCCACTTT